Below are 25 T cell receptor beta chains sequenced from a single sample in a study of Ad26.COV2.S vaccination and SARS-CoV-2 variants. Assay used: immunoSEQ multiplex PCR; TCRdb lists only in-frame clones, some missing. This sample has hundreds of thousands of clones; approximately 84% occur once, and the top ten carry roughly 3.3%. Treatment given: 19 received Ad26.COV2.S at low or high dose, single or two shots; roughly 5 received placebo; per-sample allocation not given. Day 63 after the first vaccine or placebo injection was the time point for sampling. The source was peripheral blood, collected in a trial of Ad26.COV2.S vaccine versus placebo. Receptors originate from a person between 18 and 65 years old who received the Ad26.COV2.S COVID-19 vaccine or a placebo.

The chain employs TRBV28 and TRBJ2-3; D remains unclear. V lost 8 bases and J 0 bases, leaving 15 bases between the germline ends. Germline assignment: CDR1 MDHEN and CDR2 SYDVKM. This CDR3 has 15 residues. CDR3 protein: CASWGRSHSTDTQYF. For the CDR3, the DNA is TGTGCCAGCTGGGGTAGGTCGCATAGCACAGATACGCAGTATTTT.

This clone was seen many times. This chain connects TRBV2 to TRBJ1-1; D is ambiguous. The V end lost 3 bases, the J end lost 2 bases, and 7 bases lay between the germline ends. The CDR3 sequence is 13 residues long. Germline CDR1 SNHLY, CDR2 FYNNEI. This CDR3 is CASSELGNTEAFF. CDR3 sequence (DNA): TGTGCCAGCAGTGAGTTGGGAAACACTGAAGCTTTCTTT.

The CDR3 loop reads CASSLETGWITEAFF. CDR3 nucleotides: TGCGCCAGCAGCTTGGAGACAGGGTGGATAACTGAAGCTTTCTTT. The V call is TRBV5-1, the J call TRBJ1-1; 7 bases are shared with TRBD1. Germline assignment: CDR1 SGHRS and CDR2 YFSETQ. V dropped 0 bases and J dropped 5; count of bases not matched to a gene: 7. This CDR3 region has 15 residues.

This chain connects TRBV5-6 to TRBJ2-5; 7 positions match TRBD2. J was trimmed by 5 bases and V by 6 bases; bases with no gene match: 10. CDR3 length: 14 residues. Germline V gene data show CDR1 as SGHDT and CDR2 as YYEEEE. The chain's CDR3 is CASTGGRLFETQYF. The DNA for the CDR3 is TGTGCCAGCACCGGGGGGAGACTTTTTGAGACCCAGTACTTC.

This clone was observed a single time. CDR3 loop: CASSLEGAHEQYF. CDR3 DNA sequence: TGTGCCAGCAGCTTAGAGGGGGCGCACGAGCAGTACTTC. This sequence joins TRBV7-8 and TRBJ2-7; 7 bases align to TRBD1. With V trimmed by 1 base and J by 5 bases, 2 bases remained unmatched. CDR1 and CDR2 (germline): SGHVS, FQNEAQ. The CDR3 is 13 amino acids. The full variable domain, rest sourced from reference TRBV7-8 and TRBJ2-7, is GAGVSQSPRYKVAKRGQDVALRCDPISGHVSLFWYQQALGQGPEFLTYFQNEAQLDKSGLPSDRFFAERPEGSVSTLKIQRTQQEDSAVYLCASSLEGAHEQYFGPGTRLTVT.

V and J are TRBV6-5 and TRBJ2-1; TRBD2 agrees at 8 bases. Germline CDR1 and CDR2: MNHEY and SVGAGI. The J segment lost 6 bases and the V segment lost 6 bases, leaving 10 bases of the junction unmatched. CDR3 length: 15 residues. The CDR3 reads CASSLLAGGGNEQFF. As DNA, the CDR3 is TGTGCCAGCAGCCTACTGGCGGGGGGTGGCAATGAGCAGTTCTTC.

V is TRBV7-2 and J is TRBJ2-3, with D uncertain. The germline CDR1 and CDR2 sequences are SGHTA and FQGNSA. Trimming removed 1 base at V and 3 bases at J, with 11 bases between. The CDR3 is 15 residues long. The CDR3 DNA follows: TGTGCCAGCAGCTTAGGGATAGGGTTGACAGATACGCAGTATTTT. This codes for CASSLGIGLTDTQYF.

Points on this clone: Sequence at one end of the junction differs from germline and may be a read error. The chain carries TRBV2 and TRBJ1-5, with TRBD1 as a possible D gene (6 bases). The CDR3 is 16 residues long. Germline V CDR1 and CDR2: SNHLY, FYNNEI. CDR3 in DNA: TGTCCCAGCCGGGCGGGGGCCCGGGGGGGCAATCAGCCCCAGCATTTT. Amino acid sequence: CPSRAGARGGNQPQHF.

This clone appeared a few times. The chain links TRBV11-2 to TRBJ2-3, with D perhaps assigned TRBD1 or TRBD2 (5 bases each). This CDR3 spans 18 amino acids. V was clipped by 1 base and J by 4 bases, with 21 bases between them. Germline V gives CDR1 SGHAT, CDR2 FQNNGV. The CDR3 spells CASSLARPGNRIPDTQYF. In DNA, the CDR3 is TGTGCCAGCAGCTTAGCCCGACCGGGAAACAGGATCCCAGATACGCAGTATTTT. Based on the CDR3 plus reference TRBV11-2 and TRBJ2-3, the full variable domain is EAGVAQSPRYKIIEKRQSVAFWCNPISGHATLYWYQQILGQGPKLLIQFQNNGVVDDSQLPKDRFSAERLKGVDSTLKIQPAKLEDSAVYLCASSLARPGNRIPDTQYFGPGTRLTVL.

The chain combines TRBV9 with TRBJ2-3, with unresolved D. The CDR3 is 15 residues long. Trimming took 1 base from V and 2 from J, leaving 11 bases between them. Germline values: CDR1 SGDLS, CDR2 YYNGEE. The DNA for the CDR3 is TGTGCCAGCAGCGTAACGAGAGAGGTCACAGATACGCAGTATTTT. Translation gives CASSVTREVTDTQYF.

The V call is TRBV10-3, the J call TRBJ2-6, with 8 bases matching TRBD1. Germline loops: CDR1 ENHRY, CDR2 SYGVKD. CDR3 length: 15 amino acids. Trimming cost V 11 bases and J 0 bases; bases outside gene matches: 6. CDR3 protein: CAVGQGRSGANVLTF. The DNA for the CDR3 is TGTGCCGTCGGACAGGGCCGCTCTGGGGCCAACGTCCTGACTTTC.

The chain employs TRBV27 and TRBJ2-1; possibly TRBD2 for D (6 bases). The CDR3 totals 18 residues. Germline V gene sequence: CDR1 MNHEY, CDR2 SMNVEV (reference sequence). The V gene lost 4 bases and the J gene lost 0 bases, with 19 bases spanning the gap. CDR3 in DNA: TGTGCCAGCAGTTACTCGCCTGTCCACGGGAGCTCCTACAATGAGCAGTTCTTC. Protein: CASSYSPVHGSSYNEQFF.

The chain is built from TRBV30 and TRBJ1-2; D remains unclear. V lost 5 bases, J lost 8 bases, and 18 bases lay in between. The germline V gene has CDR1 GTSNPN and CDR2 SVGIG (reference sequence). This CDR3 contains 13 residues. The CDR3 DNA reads TGTGCCTGGGAGACTGGCGGCTATACGGGCTACACCTTC. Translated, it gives CAWETGGYTGYTF.

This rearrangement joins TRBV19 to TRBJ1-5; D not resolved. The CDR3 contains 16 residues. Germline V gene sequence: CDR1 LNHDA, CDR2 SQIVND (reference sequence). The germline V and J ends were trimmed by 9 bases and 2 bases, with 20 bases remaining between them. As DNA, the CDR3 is TGTGCCAGCTCCGGGATTATGAGCGGAGGCAATCAGCCCCAGCATTTT. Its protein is CASSGIMSGGNQPQHF.

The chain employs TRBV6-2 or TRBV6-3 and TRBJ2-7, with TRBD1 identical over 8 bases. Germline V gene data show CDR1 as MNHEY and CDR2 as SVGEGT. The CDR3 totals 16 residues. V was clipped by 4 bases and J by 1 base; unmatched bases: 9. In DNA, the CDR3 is TGTGCCAGCAGTTCGAGCCCGGGACAGGAATCCTACGAGCAGTACTTC. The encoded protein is CASSSSPGQESYEQYF.

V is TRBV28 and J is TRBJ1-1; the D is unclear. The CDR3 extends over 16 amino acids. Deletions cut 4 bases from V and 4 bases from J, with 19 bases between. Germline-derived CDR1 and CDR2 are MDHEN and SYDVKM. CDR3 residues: CASSSVSSEWGTEAFF. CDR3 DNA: TGTGCCAGCAGTTCTGTTTCGAGCGAGTGGGGCACTGAAGCTTTCTTT.

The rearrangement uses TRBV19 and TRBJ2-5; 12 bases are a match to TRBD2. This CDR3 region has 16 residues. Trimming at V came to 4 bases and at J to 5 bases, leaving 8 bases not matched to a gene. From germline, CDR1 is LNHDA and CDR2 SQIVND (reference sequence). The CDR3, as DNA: TGTGCCAGTAGTAAGCTAGCGGGGGGGGTCCGGGAGACCCAGTACTTC. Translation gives CASSKLAGGVRETQYF.

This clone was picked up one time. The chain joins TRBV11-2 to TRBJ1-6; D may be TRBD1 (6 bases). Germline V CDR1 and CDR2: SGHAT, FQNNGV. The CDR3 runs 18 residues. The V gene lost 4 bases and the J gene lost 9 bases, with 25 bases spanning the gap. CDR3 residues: CASSSPEVGGTFRSPLHF. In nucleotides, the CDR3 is TGTGCCAGCAGCTCCCCCGAGGTAGGGGGAACATTTCGTTCACCCCTCCACTTT.

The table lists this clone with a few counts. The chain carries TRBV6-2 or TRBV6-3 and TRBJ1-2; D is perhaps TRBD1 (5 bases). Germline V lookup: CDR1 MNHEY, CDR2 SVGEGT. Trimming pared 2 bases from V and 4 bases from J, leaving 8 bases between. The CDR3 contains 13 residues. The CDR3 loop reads CASSYGGSYGYTF. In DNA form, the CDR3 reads TGTGCCAGCAGTTACGGGGGTTCCTATGGCTACACCTTC.

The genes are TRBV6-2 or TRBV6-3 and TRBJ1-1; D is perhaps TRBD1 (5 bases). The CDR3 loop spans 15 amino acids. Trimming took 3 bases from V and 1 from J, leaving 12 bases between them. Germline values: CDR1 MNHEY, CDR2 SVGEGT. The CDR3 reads CASSYLSQGNTEAFF. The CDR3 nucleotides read TGTGCCAGCAGTTATCTCTCGCAGGGGAACACTGAAGCTTTCTTT.

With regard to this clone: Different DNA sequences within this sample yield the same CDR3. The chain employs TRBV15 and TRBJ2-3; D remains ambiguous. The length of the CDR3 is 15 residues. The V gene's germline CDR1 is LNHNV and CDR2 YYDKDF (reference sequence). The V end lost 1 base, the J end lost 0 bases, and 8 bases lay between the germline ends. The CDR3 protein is CATSRGTVSTDTQYF. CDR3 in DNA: TGTGCCACCAGCAGAGGTACAGTTAGCACAGATACGCAGTATTTT.

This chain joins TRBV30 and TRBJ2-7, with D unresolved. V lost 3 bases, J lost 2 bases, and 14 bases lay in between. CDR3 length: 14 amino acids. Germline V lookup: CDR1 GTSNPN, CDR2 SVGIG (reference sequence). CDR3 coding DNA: TGTGCCTGGAGGTCGTACGGCGGCGCCTACGAGCAGTACTTC. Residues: CAWRSYGGAYEQYF.

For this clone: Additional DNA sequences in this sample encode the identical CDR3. The CDR3 region is CASSLRGNYGYTF. CDR3 DNA: TGTGCCAGCAGTTTAAGGGGGAACTATGGCTACACCTTC. This rearrangement joins TRBV27 to TRBJ1-2; D possibly corresponds to TRBD1 (6 bases). V lost 2 bases to trimming and J lost 2 bases, with 6 bases between them. Germline assignment: CDR1 MNHEY and CDR2 SMNVEV (reference sequence). The CDR3 length is 13 residues.

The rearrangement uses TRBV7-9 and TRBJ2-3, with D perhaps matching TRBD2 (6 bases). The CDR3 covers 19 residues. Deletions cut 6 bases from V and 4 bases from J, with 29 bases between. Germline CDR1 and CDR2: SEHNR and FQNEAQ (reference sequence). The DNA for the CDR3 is TGTGCCAGCAGTTACATAGGGGATAGAGAAGCGGGTGGCCCAGATACGCAGTATTTT. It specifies CASSYIGDREAGGPDTQYF.

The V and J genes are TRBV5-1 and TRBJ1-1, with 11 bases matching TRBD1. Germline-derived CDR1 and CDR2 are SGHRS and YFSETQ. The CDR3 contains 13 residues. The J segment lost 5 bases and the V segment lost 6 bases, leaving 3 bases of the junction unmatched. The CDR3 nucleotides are TGCGCCAGCAACAGGGACAGGGGGACTGAAGCTTTCTTT. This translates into CASNRDRGTEAFF.